This note documents a single T cell receptor (beta chain) sequence. What it recognizes is unknown. One end of the junction fails to match germline, which may point to a read error. Blood RNA originated from unsorted whole blood, with germline DNA additionally extracted. The record originates from a study of tumor-infiltrating lymphocytes in primary liver carcinoma. From roughly 470 ng total RNA, TCR beta cDNA was generated with a primer in the constant region. Amplification in three nested multiplex PCR rounds with slightly modified ARM-PCR gave rise to TCR beta libraries. TRBV1-TRBV30 forward primers and a C-beta reverse primer were used in the first two PCR rounds, which each ran for about 9 cycles. TCRdb used MiXCR to reprocess the multiplex PCR reads, holding one entry per CDR3 protein. The sample includes 180,000 or so distinct CDR3 sequences, 60% of them seen just once. The CDR3 loop spans 13 amino acids. CDR1 SGHNT and CDR2 YYREEE come from the germline V gene (reference sequence).

General study points: Significantly larger top-250-clone fractions were found in tumors than in blood (p = 0.039).

The clonotype originates from a man aged 35-49 years with primary liver carcinoma and hepatitis B virus infection. Material: peripheral blood. J is TRBJ2-7 and V is TRBV5-4; TRBD1 might be the D (5 bases). CDR3 loop: CASSLGADYEQYF. Written as DNA, the CDR3 is TGTGCCAGTAGCTTAGGGGCCGACTACGAGCAGTACTTC.